This T cell receptor (beta chain) was identified during a study of CXCR3-negative and CXCR3-positive naive CD8 T cells. Concerning this clonotype itself: Its antigen remains unidentified.

The libraries of TRB cDNA were prepared using 5' RACE with UMI labels. TCRdb reprocessed the 5' RACE reads and keeps a single row for each CDR3 protein, giving no DNA. The listing records around 50,000 distinct CDR3 sequences. Study-level points and caveats: Relative to CXCR3-negative naive cells, CXCR3-positive naive cells had more hydrophobic TRB CDR3s. The study found CXCR3 expression partially decreased after cryopreservation and ran most assays on fresh PBMCs.

The germline V gene encodes CDR1 LNHNV and CDR2 YYDKDF (reference sequence). The CDR3 sequence is 18 residues long. The chain combines TRBV15 with TRBJ2-5; TCRdb reports TRBD2, a call that lacks DNA to check it against. Material for sequencing was naive CXCR3+ CD8+ T cells from blood. Noted subset: CD45RO-CCR7+CD27+CD95- naive CD8+ T cells expressing CXCR3 (TNR3+). This receptor was identified in a human donor in good health. Some clones in this sample may be carry-over from other donors' samples. Here the CDR3 reads CATSTLPFATSGEETQYF.